This entry concerns a single T cell receptor beta chain. Its antigen is not identified. The CDR3 extends over 14 amino acids. The germline V gene encodes CDR1 SGHRS and CDR2 YFSETQ. With 7 bases removed from V and 2 bases from J, the gap between germline ends came to 14 bases. The data are from a study of PD-1 blockade in classical Hodgkin lymphoma. General observations from the study: Newly diagnosed patients reportedly trailed healthy donors in baseline TCR diversity. Complete responders' diversity at baseline resembled that of newly diagnosed patients. Patients were excluded if nivolumab began under 1 year after ASCT (the autologous transplant). In CD4+ cells, TCR diversity went up significantly by C4D1, but in CD8+ cells it did not.

The repertoire was sequenced with immunoSEQ multiplex PCR; TCRdb's copy has only in-frame clones and lacks some. The sample has about 100,000 clones, over 80% seen once. In every patient, relapse followed autologous stem cell transplantation, while exposure to brentuximab vedotin differed. The sample in question was peripheral blood mononuclear cells (PBMCs), obtained at baseline. V gene TRBV5-1 combines with J gene TRBJ2-3, with D perhaps matching TRBD2 (7 bases). The sequence came from a human donor with classical Hodgkin lymphoma. CDR3 in DNA: TGCGCCAGCGGAGGGGGAGGGTCCACAGATACGCAGTATTTT. Protein: CASGGGGSTDTQYF. The complete variable domain, with remaining parts taken from reference TRBV5-1 and TRBJ2-3, reads KAGVTQTPRYLIKTRGQQVTLSCSPISGHRSVSWYQQTPGQGLQFLFEYFSETQRNKGNFPGRFSGRQFSNSRSEMNVSTLELGDSALYLCASGGGGSTDTQYFGPGTRLTVL.